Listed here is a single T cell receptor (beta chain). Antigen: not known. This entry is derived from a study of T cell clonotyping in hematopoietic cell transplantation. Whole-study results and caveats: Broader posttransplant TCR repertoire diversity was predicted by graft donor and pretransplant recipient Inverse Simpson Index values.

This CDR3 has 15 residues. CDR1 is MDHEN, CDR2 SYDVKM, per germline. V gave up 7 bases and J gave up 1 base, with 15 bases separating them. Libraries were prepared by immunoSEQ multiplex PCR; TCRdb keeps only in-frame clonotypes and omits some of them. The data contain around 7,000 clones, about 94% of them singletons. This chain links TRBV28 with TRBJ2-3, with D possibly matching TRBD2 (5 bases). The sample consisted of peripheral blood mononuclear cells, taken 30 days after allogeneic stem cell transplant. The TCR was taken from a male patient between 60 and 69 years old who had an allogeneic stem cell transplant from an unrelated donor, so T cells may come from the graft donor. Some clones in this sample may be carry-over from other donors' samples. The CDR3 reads CASISIGVGTDTQYF. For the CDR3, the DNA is TGTGCCAGCATATCAATCGGGGTGGGCACAGATACGCAGTATTTT.